This record looks at one TCR beta chain sequence and its context. The data belong to a study of OX40 agonist ivuxolimab in advanced cancers. Study in general: At 0.01 to 10 mg/kg, ivuxolimab was administered intravenously to patients every 2 weeks.

CDR3 size: 15 residues. The V gene end was trimmed by 3 bases and the J gene end by 3 bases; junction bases not matched to a gene: 3. The germline V gene encodes CDR1 SGHDT and CDR2 YYEEEE. Autoimmune disease history or systemic immunosuppression barred patients. Profiling relied on immunoSEQ multiplex PCR, and the TCRdb table lists in-frame clones only, not all of them. This table holds tens of thousands of clones, around 81% found once. The TCR sequence derives from an adult with an advanced solid tumor such as melanoma, head and neck, liver or kidney cancer. The chain is built from TRBV5-6 and TRBJ2-1; 10 bases map to TRBD1. The sample in question was CD4+ or CD8+ T cells sorted from blood, obtained in a trial of the OX40 agonist ivuxolimab. The CDR3 sequence is CASSYGQGDYNEQFF. DNA of the CDR3: TGTGCCAGCAGCTACGGACAGGGGGACTACAATGAGCAGTTCTTC.